Listed here are 12 T cell receptor beta chains from one sample, sequenced in a study of blood T cell repertoires in COVID-19. The repertoire was sequenced with immunoSEQ multiplex PCR; TCRdb's copy has only in-frame clones and lacks some. The sample consists of under 300,000 clones, just under 85% of them appearing once. Sequencing was carried out using peripheral blood. These receptor sequences come from a woman aged 60-75 years with active or convalescent COVID-19.

This chain connects TRBV7-2 to TRBJ1-2, with D possibly matching TRBD1 (5 bases). The CDR3 loop spans 13 amino acids. Trimming removed 4 bases from V and 7 bases from J, with 13 bases in between. The germline V gene has CDR1 SGHTA and CDR2 FQGNSA. The CDR3 DNA is TGTGCCAGCAGCTCCCCGGGGGGTCGTGGCTACACCTTC. It is translated as CASSSPGGRGYTF. Supplemented by reference TRBV7-2 and TRBJ1-2, the full variable domain reads GAGVSQSPSNKVTEKGKDVELRCDPISGHTALYWYRQSLGQGLEFLIYFQGNSAPDKSGLPSDRFSAERTGGSVSTLTIQRTQQEDSAVYLCASSSPGGRGYTFGSGTRLTVV.

This rearrangement joins TRBV6-5 to TRBJ2-7, with 7 bases identical to TRBD1. There are 14 residues in the CDR3. Unmatched junction bases numbered 6, after V lost 4 bases and J lost 3 bases. The V gene's germline CDR1 is MNHEY and CDR2 SVGAGI. Here the CDR3 reads CASSSDRDSYEQYV. In nucleotides, the CDR3 is TGTGCCAGCAGTTCAGACCGGGACAGCTACGAGCAGTACGTC.

The chain carries TRBV2 and TRBJ1-3; no clear D. In germline, CDR1 is SNHLY, CDR2 FYNNEI. The V gene lost 3 bases and the J gene lost 1 base, with 7 bases spanning the gap. This CDR3 has 14 residues. The DNA of the CDR3 is TGTGCCAGCAGTGATTTCGGTTCTGGAAACACCATATATTTT. This encodes CASSDFGSGNTIYF.

A single count supports this clone. The chain joins TRBV5-1 to TRBJ1-3, with D uncertain. The CDR3 consists of 15 residues. Germline V gives CDR1 SGHRS, CDR2 YFSETQ. V lost 4 bases, J lost 0 bases, and 11 bases lay in between. The CDR3 bases are TGCGCCAGCAGCGAGCGCGCGAGCTCTGGAAACACCATATATTTT. Residues: CASSERASSGNTIYF.

V usage is TRBV30 and J usage is TRBJ2-7; D may be TRBD1 (6 bases). CDR1 is GTSNPN and CDR2 is SVGIG in the germline V gene (reference sequence). CDR3 length: 13 residues. V lost 0 bases and J 5 bases, leaving 11 bases between the germline ends. The CDR3 spells CAWSVGQGNEQYF. In DNA, the CDR3 is TGTGCCTGGAGTGTGGGGCAGGGGAACGAGCAGTACTTC.

The chain uses TRBV6-2 or TRBV6-3 and TRBJ2-3, with 11 bases aligning to TRBD2. Germline loops: CDR1 MNHEY, CDR2 SVGEGT. This CDR3 is 17 amino acids long. J gave up 1 base and V 3 bases, and 6 bases lay outside the gene matches. CDR3 sequence: CASSYIGTSGRTDTQYF. CDR3 in DNA: TGTGCCAGCAGTTATATAGGGACTAGCGGTCGCACAGATACGCAGTATTTT.

This clone was counted between two and nine times. V and J are TRBV4-1 and TRBJ2-1; D remains ambiguous. V lost 7 bases and J 0 bases, leaving 10 bases between the germline ends. Per the germline V gene, CDR1 is MGHRA and CDR2 is YSYEKL. The CDR3 is 14 residues long. CDR3 sequence: CASKSRSSYNEQFF. CDR3 nucleotide sequence: TGCGCCAGCAAAAGCCGGAGCTCCTACAATGAGCAGTTCTTC.

V gene TRBV5-1 combines with J gene TRBJ2-3; 11 bases map to TRBD2. This CDR3 region has 17 residues. In germline, CDR1 is SGHRS, CDR2 YFSETQ. With 0 bases clipped from V and 1 base from J, the junction kept 4 bases outside the gene matches. CDR3 amino acids: CASSLAELAGGTDTQYF. DNA for the CDR3: TGCGCCAGCAGCTTGGCCGAACTAGCGGGAGGCACAGATACGCAGTATTTT.

V is TRBV21-1 and J is TRBJ1-5; TRBD1 is the table's D call, not checked against the DNA. TRBV21-1 is marked as a pseudogene. The CDR3 is 17 residues long. CDR3 in DNA: TGTGCCAGCAGCAAAGGGGCCCTTGTGTTACGCAATCAGCCCCAGCATTTT. Its protein is CASSKGALVLRNQPQHF.

This clone was detected ten times or more. The rearrangement joins TRBV24-1 to TRBJ2-1; 10 bases line up with TRBD1. Trimming removed 4 bases from V and 3 bases from J; junction bases left unmatched: 2. This CDR3 is built from 15 residues. Looked up from germline, CDR1 is KGHDR and CDR2 is SFDVKD. The CDR3 region has the DNA TGTGCCACCAGTGACCGGGACAGGGGCTACAATGAGCAGTTCTTC. Translation: CATSDRDRGYNEQFF.

The V call is TRBV28, the J call TRBJ1-1; 8 bases are shared with TRBD1. After removal of 8 bases from V and 2 bases from J, the junction contained 7 bases not matched to a gene. This CDR3 has 14 amino acids. Per the germline V gene, CDR1 is MDHEN and CDR2 is SYDVKM. CDR3 loop: CASSTGALNTEAFF. CDR3 nucleotides: TGTGCCAGCTCGACAGGGGCACTTAACACTGAAGCTTTCTTT.

The gene calls are TRBV19 and TRBJ2-1; 15 nucleotides line up with TRBD2. CDR3 length: 16 residues. Germline CDR1 LNHDA, CDR2 SQIVND (reference sequence). With V trimmed by 4 bases and J by 8 bases, 6 bases remained unmatched. The CDR3 here is CASSTGTSGGRHEQFF. DNA for the CDR3: TGTGCCAGTAGTACAGGGACTAGCGGGGGGAGGCATGAGCAGTTCTTC.